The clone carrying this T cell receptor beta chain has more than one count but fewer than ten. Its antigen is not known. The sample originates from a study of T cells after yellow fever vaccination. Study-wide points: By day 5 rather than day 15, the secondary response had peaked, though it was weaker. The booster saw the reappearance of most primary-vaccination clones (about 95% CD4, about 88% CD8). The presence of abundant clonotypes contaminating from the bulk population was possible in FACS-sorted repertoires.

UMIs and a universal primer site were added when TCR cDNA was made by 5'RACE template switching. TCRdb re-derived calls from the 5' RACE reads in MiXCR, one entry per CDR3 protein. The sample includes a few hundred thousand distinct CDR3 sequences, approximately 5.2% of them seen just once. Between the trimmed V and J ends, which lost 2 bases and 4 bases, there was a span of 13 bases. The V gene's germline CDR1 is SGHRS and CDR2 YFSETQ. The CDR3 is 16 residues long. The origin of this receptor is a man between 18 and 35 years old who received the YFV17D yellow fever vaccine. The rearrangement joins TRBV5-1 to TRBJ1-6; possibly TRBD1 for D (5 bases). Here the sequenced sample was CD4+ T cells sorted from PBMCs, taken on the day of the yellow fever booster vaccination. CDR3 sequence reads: CASSLSGASYNSPLHF. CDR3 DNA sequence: TGCGCCAGCAGCTTATCTGGGGCATCATATAATTCACCCCTCCACTTT.